This T cell receptor (beta chain) was captured by sequencing in a study of control samples from healthy donors and cancer patients. Sequencing used immunoSEQ multiplex PCR; TCRdb keeps in-frame clones, though not all of them. Of around 150,000 clones detected, around 94% appear once; the ten largest clones hold 14%. This CDR3 is built from 15 residues. The V gene's germline CDR1 is LNHDA and CDR2 SQIVND (reference sequence). V was trimmed by 3 bases and J by 1 base, leaving 12 bases between them. V is TRBV19 and J is TRBJ1-1; D call uncertain. The specimen was PBMCs. The TCR was taken from a man aged 55 to 70 with colorectal cancer. The CDR3 loop is CASSMDGRGNTEAFF. CDR3 coding DNA: TGTGCCAGTAGTATGGACGGACGGGGGAACACTGAAGCTTTCTTT.